One sample yielded the 20 T cell receptor beta chains listed below, sequenced in a study of blood T cells in healthy people across ages. Sample-barcoded 5' priming and a J-beta primer mix drove a second PCR of roughly 6 to 12 cycles. TCRdb re-derived calls from the 5' RACE reads in MiXCR, one entry per CDR3 protein. Of some 930,000 distinct CDR3 sequences listed, about 27% were seen once; the top ten hold roughly 10%. This sample was shared with a second study, whose subject was T cells of mothers and their children.

Sequencing was carried out using blood. The receptors stem from a middle-aged woman in good health.

As concerns this clonotype: The junction differs from germline at one of its ends, possibly a read error. The gene calls are TRBV4-2 and TRBJ2-7; D possibly matches TRBD1 or TRBD2 (5 bases each). Looked up from germline, CDR1 is LGHNA and CDR2 is YNFKEQ. This CDR3 spans 15 amino acids. CDR3 DNA sequence: TGTGCCAGCAGCATGGGGCTCGGGGATTGGGACGAGCGGTACTTC. Translated, it gives CASSMGLGDWDERYF.

On this clonotype itself: The junction departs from germline at one end; a sequencing error may be responsible. The V call is TRBV5-1, the J call TRBJ1-2; D not certain. Germline V lookup: CDR1 SGHRS, CDR2 YFSETQ. This CDR3 has 14 amino acids. The CDR3 nucleotides are TGCGTCAGCAGCTTGGCCCCGGGAGGCTATGGCTACACCTTC. Protein product: CVSSLAPGGYGYTF.

This clonotype was seen more than once but under ten times. This sequence joins TRBV10-3 and TRBJ1-1; the D gene is possibly TRBD1 (5 bases). The CDR3 is 14 residues long. Trimming left V 0 bases short and J 5 bases short, with 10 bases between. Germline V gene data show CDR1 as ENHRY and CDR2 as SYGVKD. The CDR3 loop is CAISESNGGTEAFF. CDR3 DNA: TGTGCCATCAGTGAGTCGAACGGGGGGACTGAAGCTTTCTTT.

As regards this clonotype: The junction shows a germline mismatch at one end, possibly a read error. The rearrangement joins TRBV5-1 to TRBJ2-7; D not certain. This CDR3 comprises 13 residues. The germline V gene encodes CDR1 SGHRS and CDR2 YFSETQ. The CDR3 here is CASRVTDSYGQYF. DNA for the CDR3: TGCGCCAGCAGGGTGACGGATTCCTACGGGCAGTACTTC.

The chain combines TRBV12-3 or TRBV12-4 with TRBJ2-5; 9 positions match TRBD1. CDR3 length: 14 amino acids. With V trimmed by 4 bases and J by 3 bases, 3 bases remained unmatched. The CDR3 sequence: CASSWTGVKETQYF. In DNA, the CDR3 is TGTGCCAGCAGTTGGACAGGGGTGAAAGAGACCCAGTACTTC.

This clonotype showed up just a few times. This chain links TRBV21-1 with TRBJ2-3; the DNA was not compared with TRBD1, the D call given in the table. TRBV21-1 is described as a pseudogene. There are 14 residues in the CDR3. The CDR3: CASSNGGPPDTQYF. The CDR3 DNA follows: TGTGCCAGCAGCAATGGGGGACCCCCGGATACGCAGTATTTT.

The table lists this clonotype with a few counts. The chain recombines TRBV12-3 or TRBV12-4 with TRBJ1-2; possible D gene TRBD1, 5 bases. The CDR3 sequence is 15 residues long. Trimming took 6 bases from V and 4 from J, leaving 18 bases between them. In nucleotides, the CDR3 is TGTGCCAGCAGCCGGGACCGACGAGGGACCTATGGCTACACCTTC. This sequence encodes CASSRDRRGTYGYTF.

This clonotype was observed a few times. V usage is TRBV2 and J usage is TRBJ2-4; D possibly corresponds to TRBD1 (6 bases). The ends were cut back, 11 bases at V and 1 base at J, with 18 bases in the middle. CDR3 size: 15 residues. Germline V CDR1 and CDR2: SNHLY, FYNNEI. Here the CDR3 reads CASMERGLAKNIQYF. DNA for the CDR3: TGTGCCTCTATGGAGAGGGGGTTGGCCAAAAACATTCAGTACTTC.

This clonotype was observed a handful of times. The V call is TRBV28, the J call TRBJ1-6; D gene ambiguous. This CDR3 has 15 amino acids. Deletions cut 4 bases from V and 4 bases from J, with 11 bases between. CDR1 is MDHEN, CDR2 SYDVKM, per germline. The CDR3 DNA is TGTGCCAGCAGTTCGCCCCGGAGTTATAATTCACCCCTCCACTTT. Its translation is CASSSPRSYNSPLHF.

J is TRBJ1-5 and V is TRBV20-1; TRBD1 is a possible D gene (5 bases). Germline CDR1 reads DFQATT; CDR2 reads SNEGSKA (reference sequence). This CDR3 spans 16 amino acids. Trimming took 3 bases from V and 5 from J, leaving 20 bases between them. In DNA, the CDR3 is TGCAGTGCTAGCAACCCGGACAATAGGAGGTATCAGCCCCAGCATTTT. Encoded protein: CSASNPDNRRYQPQHF.

This clonotype was counted between two and nine times. This chain joins TRBV5-1 and TRBJ2-2; 8 bases map to TRBD1. The V segment lost 6 bases and the J segment 7 bases; nucleotides outside the gene matches: 8. CDR1 and CDR2 (germline): SGHRS, YFSETQ. This CDR3 has 14 residues. This CDR3 is CASTQGATSGELFF. CDR3 in DNA: TGCGCCAGCACCCAGGGGGCTACGAGCGGGGAGCTGTTTTTT.

The rearrangement links TRBV27 to TRBJ1-6; 8 bases align to TRBD1. Germline V gene data show CDR1 as MNHEY and CDR2 as SMNVEV (reference sequence). J was trimmed by 6 bases and V by 6 bases; bases with no gene match: 4. The CDR3 contains 14 residues. This chain's CDR3 is CASRPGQVNSPLHF. For the CDR3, the DNA is TGTGCCAGCAGACCGGGACAGGTTAATTCACCCCTCCACTTT.

This clonotype came up many times. The chain recombines TRBV4-1 with TRBJ2-7, with 9 bases matching TRBD2. The CDR3 is made up of 16 amino acids. The germline CDR1 and CDR2 sequences are MGHRA and YSYEKL. V lost 0 bases, J lost 1 base, and 4 bases stayed unmatched. The DNA for the CDR3 is TGCGCCAGCAGCCAAGACGTAGCGGGGGCATCCTACGAGCAGTACTTC. Translation: CASSQDVAGASYEQYF.

Concerning this clonotype itself: At one boundary the junction diverges from the germline segment, which might be a read error. The DNA for the CDR3 is TGTGCCAGCAGTTGGGGGGGAGCAGATGCGCAGTATTTT. It translates to CASSWGGADAQYF. V usage is TRBV12-3 or TRBV12-4 and J usage is TRBJ2-3; TRBD2 matches at 7 bases. This CDR3 has 13 amino acids.

This clonotype has only a few counts. The gene calls are TRBV5-1 and TRBJ2-2; a weak D match, TRBD2 (5 bases). V lost 5 bases and J 3 bases, leaving 11 bases between the germline ends. The CDR3 has 14 residues. The germline gives CDR1 SGHRS, CDR2 YFSETQ. This CDR3 reads CASSRLGDTGELFF. The CDR3 region has the DNA TGCGCCAGCAGTCGTCTGGGAGACACCGGGGAGCTGTTTTTT.

The CDR3 DNA sequence: TGTGCCAGCAGTCTCCCCGCGGGTGAAGCTTTCTTT. It specifies CASSLPAGEAFF. The chain has TRBV6-6 and TRBJ1-1, with D unclear. This CDR3 comprises 12 residues. V was trimmed by 5 bases and J by 7 bases, leaving 11 bases between them. Germline assignment: CDR1 MNHNY and CDR2 SVGAGI (reference sequence).

This clonotype has at least ten counts. The chain uses TRBV20-1 and TRBJ2-7; the match to TRBD1 covers 9 bases. Germline V gives CDR1 DFQATT, CDR2 SNEGSKA (reference sequence). The CDR3 is made up of 15 amino acids. After removal of 0 bases from V and 5 bases from J, the junction contained 8 bases not matched to a gene. The CDR3 DNA follows: TGCAGTGCTAGAGATCGGGGACAGGGTATTCACGAGCAGTACTTC. This translates into CSARDRGQGIHEQYF.

The chain is built from TRBV7-2 and TRBJ2-2; D gene ambiguous. The CDR3 has 16 residues. The V and J ends lost 1 base and 0 bases respectively, with 9 bases between them. The germline gives CDR1 SGHTA, CDR2 FQGNSA. CDR3 region: CASSLGSRTNTGELFF. The CDR3 DNA reads TGTGCCAGCAGCTTAGGGAGTAGAACGAACACCGGGGAGCTGTTTTTT.

Comments on this clonotype: This may stem from a read error, because a much larger clone lies one nucleotide away. This sequence joins TRBV12-3 or TRBV12-4 and TRBJ2-4; 7 nucleotides match TRBD1. The end of the DNA aligns better with TRBJ2-7, so the J call may be wrong. This CDR3 contains 15 residues. The DNA for the CDR3 is TGTGCCAGCAGTGGAACAGGGGAGAAGGCTTACGAGCAGTACTTC. As protein: CASSGTGEKAYEQYF.

This clonotype was counted between two and nine times. The J gene is TRBJ1-2, the V gene TRBV3-1, with D tentatively TRBD1 (5 bases). This CDR3 spans 15 amino acids. The germline V and J ends were trimmed by 1 base and 4 bases, with 13 bases remaining between them. Germline lookup yields CDR1 LGHDT and CDR2 YNNKEL (reference sequence). The CDR3 DNA reads as TGTGCCAGCAGCCAAGCGGCCCACGGGGGCTATGGCTACACCTTC. Translating gives CASSQAAHGGYGYTF.